The clone carrying this T cell receptor (beta chain) occurred once. The data were obtained in a study of technical replicates of blood from a handful of donors. This CDR3 comprises 15 residues. With 4 bases clipped from V and 3 bases from J, the junction kept 6 bases outside the gene matches. The germline V gene encodes CDR1 SGDLS and CDR2 YYNGEE. Some clones are missing from TCRdb's copy, which holds only in-frame ones; the method was immunoSEQ multiplex PCR. The sample shows about 66,000 clones, roughly 92% of them seen only once. The chain combines TRBV9 with TRBJ1-1, with 10 positions matching TRBD1. Sequenced sample: PBMCs. The receptor comes from a human donor in good health. Some clones in this sample may be carry-over from other donors' samples. The CDR3 sequence: CASSLTGQGDTEAFF. The DNA for the CDR3 is TGTGCCAGCAGCCTAACTGGACAGGGGGACACTGAAGCTTTCTTT.